This is a list of T cell receptor beta chains from one sample in a study of cytomegalovirus exposure and HLA in healthy donors. The method was immunoSEQ multiplex PCR; TCRdb's version includes in-frame clones alone and lacks a portion of them. The top ten hold 1% to 1.5% of the sample, which has about 130,000 clones, roughly 82% seen once. Sequenced sample: PBMCs. These receptors were obtained from a boy aged 10-17 years in good health and CMV-seronegative. CDR3s include the opening cysteine and the closing phenylalanine or tryptophan. The order of the fields is clone size, J gene, V gene, D gene, CDR3 DNA, CDR3 protein. D genes are given only for firm matches. Expanded clones get a size class; other rows say once, few or many, or leave the size out.

NA TRBJ2-3 TRBV27 NA TGTGCCAGCAGTTTATCGCTAGAGTTTGCGCAGTATTTT CASSLSLEFAQYF
NA TRBJ1-2 TRBV29-1 NA TGCAGCGTTGAATCTTATGGCTACACCTTC CSVESYGYTF
NA TRBJ1-1 TRBV7-9 NA TGTGCCAGCACCCCGCGGGGCGGAGTGGGCACTGAAGCTTTCTTT CASTPRGGVGTEAFF
NA TRBJ1-3 TRBV9 TRBD1 TGTGCCAGCAGCGTGGGGCAGGGGGCTGGAAACACCATATATTTT CASSVGQGAGNTIYF
once TRBJ1-1 TRBV27 NA TGTGCCAGCAACTCGATAAACGGGGAGAACACTGAAGCTTTCTTT CASNSINGENTEAFF
NA TRBJ2-1 TRBV21-1 NA TGTGCCAGCAGCAGGGGTAGCGGGAGTTTGGTGATCTACAATGAGCAGTTCTTC CASSRGSGSLVIYNEQFF
NA TRBJ1-2 TRBV5-4 NA TGTGCCAGCAGCCCCGCAGGGGCTGAGAACTATGGCTACACCTTC CASSPAGAENYGYTF
NA TRBJ2-1 TRBV10-3 TRBD2 TGTGCCATCAGTATAGCGGGAGACAATGAGCAGTTCTTC CAISIAGDNEQFF
NA TRBJ2-5 TRBV10-3 TRBD1 TGTGCCATCAGACGGGACAGGGTGGGAGAGACCCAGTACTTC CAIRRDRVGETQYF
NA TRBJ1-2 TRBV2 NA TGTGCCAGCATCGTCAGGGCCTCTCCTAACTATGGCTACACCTTC CASIVRASPNYGYTF
NA TRBJ2-7 TRBV2 NA TGTGCCGGAAGACTCGAGGGGACTCTTTACTCCTACGAGCAGTACTTC CAGRLEGTLYSYEQYF
NA TRBJ1-2 TRBV5-6 TRBD1 TGTGCCAGCAGCTTGGAGCAGGGGGCTCGCGGCTACACCTTC CASSLEQGARGYTF
NA TRBJ1-5 TRBV10-3 NA TGTGCCATCAGTGAGAGCATAGATCAGCCCCAGCATTTT CAISESIDQPQHF
NA TRBJ2-3 TRBV6-6 TRBD2 TGTGCCAGCAGTTACTTCACTAGCGGGGGCACAGATACGCAGTATTTT CASSYFTSGGTDTQYF
NA TRBJ1-2 TRBV5-4 TRBD1 TGTGCCAGCAGTTACCAGGGGGCTAACTATGGCTACACCTTC CASSYQGANYGYTF